This T cell receptor beta chain was captured by sequencing in a study of Graves' ophthalmopathy and Graves' hyperthyroidism. TCR beta CDR3 regions were amplified from RNA transcripts. RT-PCR with HTBI primers came first, then second-round multiplex PCR. TCRdb called the multiplex PCR reads again in MiXCR, with one record for every CDR3 protein. Counted here are 620,000 or so distinct CDR3 sequences, approximately 21% occurring once; the ten biggest clones make up roughly 6.9%. A follow-up of 18 months without ophthalmopathy meant that hyperthyroidism was stable. V was clipped by 3 bases and J by 7 bases; unmatched bases: 14. CDR1 SGHTA and CDR2 FQGTGA come from the germline V gene. The CDR3 runs to 18 residues. This clonotype was observed a few times.

V usage is TRBV7-3 and J usage is TRBJ2-5; 13 bases agree with TRBD2. The sequenced material came from peripheral blood. This receptor was identified in a woman aged 18-29 years with stable Graves' hyperthyroidism. Some clones in this sample may be carry-over from other donors' samples. Here the CDR3 DNA reads TGTGCCAGCAGCTTTCCCCCGGATAGACTAGCGGGGGGCGGGACCCAGTACTTC. As protein: CASSFPPDRLAGGGTQYF.